A selection of T cell receptor beta chains follows, all from one sample in a study of blood T cell repertoires in COVID-19. Clones were sequenced by immunoSEQ multiplex PCR, and TCRdb holds only the in-frame ones, with some missing. In the table there are about 83,000 clones, more than 75% of which are singletons. The sample taken for sequencing was peripheral blood. The source of these receptors is a woman older than 75 with active or convalescent COVID-19. Both conserved end residues are part of each CDR3. Each record gives: J gene, V gene, D gene, CDR3 DNA, CDR3 protein. The D gene is left open where the match is weak.

j_gene: TRBJ2-7
v_gene: TRBV6-5
d_gene: TRBD1
CDR3nt: TGTGCCAGCAGCTCAGACAGGGGTTACGAGCAGTACTTC
CDR3aa: CASSSDRGYEQYF

j_gene: TRBJ2-2
v_gene: TRBV4-3
d_gene: TRBD2
CDR3nt: TGCGCCAGCAGCCAAGCAGCGGGGGCCAACACCGGGGAGCTGTTTTTT
CDR3aa: CASSQAAGANTGELFF

j_gene: TRBJ1-1
v_gene: TRBV4-2
d_gene: TRBD1
CDR3nt: TGTGCCAGCAGCCAAGATCCAGGGGGTTCGTCCACTGAAGCTTTCTTT
CDR3aa: CASSQDPGGSSTEAFF

j_gene: TRBJ1-2
v_gene: TRBV28
d_gene: .
CDR3nt: TGTGCCAGCAGTTTGGGGAGTAACTATGGCTACACCTTC
CDR3aa: CASSLGSNYGYTF

j_gene: TRBJ2-3
v_gene: TRBV7-2
d_gene: TRBD2
CDR3nt: TGTGCCAGCAGCCTAAACGCGTTGACTAGCGGAGATACGCAGTATTTT
CDR3aa: CASSLNALTSGDTQYF

j_gene: TRBJ2-5
v_gene: TRBV19
d_gene: .
CDR3nt: TGTGCCAGTAGTATAGAGGGCAGCTGGGAGACCCAGTACTTC
CDR3aa: CASSIEGSWETQYF

j_gene: TRBJ2-1
v_gene: TRBV29-1
d_gene: .
CDR3nt: TGCAGCGTTGGGGAGGATGAGCAGTTCTTC
CDR3aa: CSVGEDEQFF

j_gene: TRBJ2-5
v_gene: TRBV5-6
d_gene: .
CDR3nt: TGTGCCAGCAGCTTTGGACTGCAAGAGACCCAGTACTTC
CDR3aa: CASSFGLQETQYF

j_gene: TRBJ1-1
v_gene: TRBV10-1
d_gene: .
CDR3nt: TGCGCCGCCCAGGCTCAGGCAGGGGCTGAAGCTTTCTTT
CDR3aa: CAAQAQAGAEAFF

j_gene: TRBJ2-1
v_gene: TRBV7-3
d_gene: .
CDR3nt: TGTGCCAGCAGCTTAACCCAGGGCTCCTACAATGAGCAGTTCTTC
CDR3aa: CASSLTQGSYNEQFF

j_gene: TRBJ2-7
v_gene: TRBV11-3
d_gene: TRBD2
CDR3nt: TGTGCCAGCAGCGCCCCACTAGCGGGGGGGGCCTACGAGCAGTACTTC
CDR3aa: CASSAPLAGGAYEQYF

j_gene: TRBJ1-4
v_gene: TRBV5-6
d_gene: .
CDR3nt: TGTGCCAGCAGCTCCTGGGGGCGAGTTCTAGGGATTGAAAAACTGTTTTTT
CDR3aa: CASSSWGRVLGIEKLFF

j_gene: TRBJ1-1
v_gene: TRBV6-5
d_gene: TRBD1
CDR3nt: TGTGCCAGCAGTTATCCGACAGGGGCGGCCACTGAAGCTTTCTTT
CDR3aa: CASSYPTGAATEAFF

j_gene: TRBJ2-1
v_gene: TRBV7-2
d_gene: TRBD2
CDR3nt: TGTGCCAGCAGCTTAGTCGGGACTAGCAATGAGCAGTTCTTC
CDR3aa: CASSLVGTSNEQFF

j_gene: TRBJ1-1
v_gene: TRBV6-1
d_gene: .
CDR3nt: TGTGCCAGCAGTGAGTACAGGGTTTACACTGAAGCTTTCTTT
CDR3aa: CASSEYRVYTEAFF

j_gene: TRBJ2-7
v_gene: TRBV27
d_gene: .
CDR3nt: TGTGCCAGCAGCCCGGGACTCTCCTACGAGCAGTACTTC
CDR3aa: CASSPGLSYEQYF

j_gene: TRBJ1-2
v_gene: TRBV28
d_gene: .
CDR3nt: TGTGCCAGCAGGCCAATACAGGGTCTGTATGGCTACACCTTC
CDR3aa: CASRPIQGLYGYTF